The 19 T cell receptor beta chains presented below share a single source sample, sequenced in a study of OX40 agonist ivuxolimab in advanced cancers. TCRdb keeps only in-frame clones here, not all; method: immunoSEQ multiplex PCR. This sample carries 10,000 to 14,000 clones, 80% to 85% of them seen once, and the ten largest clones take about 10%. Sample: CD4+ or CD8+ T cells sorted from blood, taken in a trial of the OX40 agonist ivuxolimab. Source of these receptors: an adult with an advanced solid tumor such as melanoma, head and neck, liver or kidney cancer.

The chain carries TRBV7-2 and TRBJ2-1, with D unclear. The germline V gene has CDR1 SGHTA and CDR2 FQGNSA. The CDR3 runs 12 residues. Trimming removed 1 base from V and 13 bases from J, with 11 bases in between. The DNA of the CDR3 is TGTGCCAGCAGCTTAGGAACTTTCCAACAGTTCTTC. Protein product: CASSLGTFQQFF.

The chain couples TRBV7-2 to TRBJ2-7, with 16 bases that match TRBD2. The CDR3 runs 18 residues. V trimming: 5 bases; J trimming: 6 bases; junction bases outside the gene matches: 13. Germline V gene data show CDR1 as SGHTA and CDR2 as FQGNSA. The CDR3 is CASSLRPGTSGRALEQYF. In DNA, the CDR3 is TGTGCCAGCAGCCTCCGTCCCGGGACTAGCGGGAGGGCCCTCGAGCAGTACTTC.

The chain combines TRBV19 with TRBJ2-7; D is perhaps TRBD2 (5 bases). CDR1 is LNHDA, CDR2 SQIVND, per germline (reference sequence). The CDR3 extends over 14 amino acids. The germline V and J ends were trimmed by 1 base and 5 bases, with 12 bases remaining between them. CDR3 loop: CASSIVLVGNEQYF. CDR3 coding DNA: TGTGCCAGTAGTATAGTACTAGTGGGCAACGAGCAGTACTTC. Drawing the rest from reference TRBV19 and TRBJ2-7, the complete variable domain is DGGITQSPKYLFRKEGQNVTLSCEQNLNHDAMYWYRQDPGQGLRLIYYSQIVNDFQKGDIAEGYSVSREKKESFPLTVTSAQKNPTAFYLCASSIVLVGNEQYFGPGTRLTVT.

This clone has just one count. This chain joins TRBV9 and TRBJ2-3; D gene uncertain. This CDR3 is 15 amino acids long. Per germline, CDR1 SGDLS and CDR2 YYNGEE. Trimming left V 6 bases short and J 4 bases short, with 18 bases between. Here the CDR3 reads CASTLAPKGADTQYF. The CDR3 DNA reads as TGTGCCAGCACCTTAGCTCCGAAGGGTGCAGATACGCAGTATTTT.

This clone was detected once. CDR3 loop: CASSLAGGGRNNEQFF. DNA for the CDR3: TGTGCCAGCAGCCTAGCGGGAGGGGGCAGGAACAATGAGCAGTTCTTC. The chain links TRBV5-6 to TRBJ2-1, with TRBD2 matching over 12 bases. The CDR3 has 16 amino acids. The germline V gene encodes CDR1 SGHDT and CDR2 YYEEEE. The trim removed 4 bases at V and 5 bases at J, leaving 7 bases unmatched.

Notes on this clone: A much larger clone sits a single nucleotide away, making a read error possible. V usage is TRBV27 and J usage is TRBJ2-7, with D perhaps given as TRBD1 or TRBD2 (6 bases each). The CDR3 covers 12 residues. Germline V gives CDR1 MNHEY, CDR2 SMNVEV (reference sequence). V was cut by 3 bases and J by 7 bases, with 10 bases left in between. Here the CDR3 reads CASSFGGGEQYF. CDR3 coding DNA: TGTGCCAGCAGTTTCGGGGGCGGGGAGCAGTACTTC.

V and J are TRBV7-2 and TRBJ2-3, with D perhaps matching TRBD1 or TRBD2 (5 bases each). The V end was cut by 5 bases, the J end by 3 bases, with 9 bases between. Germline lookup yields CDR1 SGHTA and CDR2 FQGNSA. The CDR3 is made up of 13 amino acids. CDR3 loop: CASSVGTTDTQYF. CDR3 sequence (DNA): TGTGCCAGCAGCGTAGGGACGACAGATACGCAGTATTTT. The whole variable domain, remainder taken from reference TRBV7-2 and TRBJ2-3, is GAGVSQSPSNKVTEKGKDVELRCDPISGHTALYWYRQSLGQGLEFLIYFQGNSAPDKSGLPSDRFSAERTGGSVSTLTIQRTQQEDSAVYLCASSVGTTDTQYFGPGTRLTVL.

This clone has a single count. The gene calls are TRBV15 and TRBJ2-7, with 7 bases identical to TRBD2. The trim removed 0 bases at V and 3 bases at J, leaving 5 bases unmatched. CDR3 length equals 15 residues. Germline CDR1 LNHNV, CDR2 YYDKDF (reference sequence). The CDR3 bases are TGTGCCACCAGCAGAGAGGGGAGGGAGATCTACGAGCAGTACTTC. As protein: CATSREGREIYEQYF.

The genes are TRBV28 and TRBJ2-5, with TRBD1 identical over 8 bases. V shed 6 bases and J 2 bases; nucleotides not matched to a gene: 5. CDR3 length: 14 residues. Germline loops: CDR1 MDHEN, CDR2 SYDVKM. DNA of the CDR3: TGTGCCAGCAGGCCGGGGACAGGACAAGAGACCCAGTACTTC. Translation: CASRPGTGQETQYF.

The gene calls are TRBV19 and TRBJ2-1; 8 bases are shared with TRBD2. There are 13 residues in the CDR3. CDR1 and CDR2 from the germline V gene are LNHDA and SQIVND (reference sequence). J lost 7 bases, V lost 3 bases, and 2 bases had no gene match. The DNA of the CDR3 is TGTGCCAGTAGTATCGGACTAGCAAATGAGCAGTTCTTC. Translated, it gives CASSIGLANEQFF.

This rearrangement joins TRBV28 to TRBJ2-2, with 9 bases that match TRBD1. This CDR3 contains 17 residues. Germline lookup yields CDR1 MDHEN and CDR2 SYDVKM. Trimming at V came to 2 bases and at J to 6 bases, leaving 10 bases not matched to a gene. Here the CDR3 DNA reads TGTGCCAGCAGTTTACTGCCGGGACAGGGTGTTCCCGGGGAGCTGTTTTTT. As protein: CASSLLPGQGVPGELFF. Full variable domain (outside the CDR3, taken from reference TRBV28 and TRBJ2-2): DVKVTQSSRYLVKRTGEKVFLECVQDMDHENMFWYRQDPGLGLRLIYFSYDVKMKEKGDIPEGYSVSREKKERFSLILESASTNQTSMYLCASSLLPGQGVPGELFFGEGSRLTVL.

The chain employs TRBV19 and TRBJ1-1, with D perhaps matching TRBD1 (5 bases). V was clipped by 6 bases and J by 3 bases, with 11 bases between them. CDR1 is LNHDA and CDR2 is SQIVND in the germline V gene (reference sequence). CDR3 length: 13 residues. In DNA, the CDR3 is TGTGCCAGTAGAAGGGGTTGGGACACTGAAGCTTTCTTT. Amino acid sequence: CASRRGWDTEAFF.

CDR3 amino acids: CASSVGFTRYTF. In nucleotides, the CDR3 is TGTGCCAGCAGTGTAGGATTTACCAGGTACACCTTC. The gene calls are TRBV6-1 and TRBJ1-2; the D is unclear. The CDR3 length is 12 residues. Per the germline V gene, CDR1 is MNHNS and CDR2 is SASEGT. V shed 4 bases and J shed 11 bases, with 14 bases lying between them.

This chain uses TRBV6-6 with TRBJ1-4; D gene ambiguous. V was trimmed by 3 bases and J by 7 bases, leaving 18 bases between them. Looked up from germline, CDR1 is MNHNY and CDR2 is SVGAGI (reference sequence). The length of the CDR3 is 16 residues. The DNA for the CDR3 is TGTGCCAGCAGTTATTACGTCGTATCGGACGTTGAAAAACTGTTTTTT. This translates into CASSYYVVSDVEKLFF.

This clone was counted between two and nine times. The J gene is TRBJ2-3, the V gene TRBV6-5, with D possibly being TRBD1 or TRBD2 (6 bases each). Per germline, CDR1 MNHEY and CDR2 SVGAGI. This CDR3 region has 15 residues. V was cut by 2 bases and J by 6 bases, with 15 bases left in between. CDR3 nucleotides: TGTGCCAGCAGTTACGGAGGGGGTGACATTGATACGCAGTATTTT. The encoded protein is CASSYGGGDIDTQYF.

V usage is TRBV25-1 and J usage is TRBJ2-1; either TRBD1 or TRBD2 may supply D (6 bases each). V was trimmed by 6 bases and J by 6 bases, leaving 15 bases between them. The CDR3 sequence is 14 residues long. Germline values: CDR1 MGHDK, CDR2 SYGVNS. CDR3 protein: CASSKGGLRNEQFF. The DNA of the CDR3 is TGTGCCAGCAGCAAAGGGGGACTGCGCAATGAGCAGTTCTTC. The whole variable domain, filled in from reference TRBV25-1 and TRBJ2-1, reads EADIYQTPRYLVIGTGKKITLECSQTMGHDKMYWYQQDPGMELHLIHYSYGVNSTEKGDLSSESTVSRIRTEHFPLTLESARPSHTSQYLCASSKGGLRNEQFFGPGTRLTVL.

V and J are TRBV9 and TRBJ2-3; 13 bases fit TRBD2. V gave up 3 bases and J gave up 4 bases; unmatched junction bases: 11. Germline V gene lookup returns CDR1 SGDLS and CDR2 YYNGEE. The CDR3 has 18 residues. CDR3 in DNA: TGTGCCAGCAGCGGAAGCCGCCTACTAGCGGGAGGGGCAGATACGCAGTATTTT. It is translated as CASSGSRLLAGGADTQYF.

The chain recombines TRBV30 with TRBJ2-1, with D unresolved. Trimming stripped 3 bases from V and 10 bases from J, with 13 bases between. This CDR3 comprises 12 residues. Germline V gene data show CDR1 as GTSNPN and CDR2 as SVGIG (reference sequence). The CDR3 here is CAWRYGPGEQFF. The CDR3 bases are TGTGCCTGGAGGTACGGACCCGGGGAGCAGTTCTTC.

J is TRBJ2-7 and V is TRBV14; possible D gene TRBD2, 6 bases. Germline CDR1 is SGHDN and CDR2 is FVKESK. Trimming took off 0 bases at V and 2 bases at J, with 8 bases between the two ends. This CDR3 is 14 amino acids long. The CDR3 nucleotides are TGTGCCAGCAGCCAAGAATGGACTACCTACGAGCAGTACTTC. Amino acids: CASSQEWTTYEQYF.